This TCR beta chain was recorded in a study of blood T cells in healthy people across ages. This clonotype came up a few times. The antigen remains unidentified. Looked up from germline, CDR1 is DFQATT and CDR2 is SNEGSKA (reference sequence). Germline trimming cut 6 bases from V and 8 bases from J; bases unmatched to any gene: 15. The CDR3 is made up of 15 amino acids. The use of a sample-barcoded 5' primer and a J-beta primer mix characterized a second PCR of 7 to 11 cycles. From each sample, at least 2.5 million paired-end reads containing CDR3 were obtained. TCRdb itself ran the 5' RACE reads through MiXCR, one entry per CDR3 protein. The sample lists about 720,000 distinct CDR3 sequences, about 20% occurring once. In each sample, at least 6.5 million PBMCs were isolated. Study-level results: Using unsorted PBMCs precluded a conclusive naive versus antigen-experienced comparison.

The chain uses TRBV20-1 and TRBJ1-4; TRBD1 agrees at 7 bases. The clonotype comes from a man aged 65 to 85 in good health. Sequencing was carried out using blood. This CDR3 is CSAPPAEGAGEKLFF. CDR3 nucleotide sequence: TGCAGTGCCCCCCCCGCGGAGGGGGCAGGGGAAAAACTGTTTTTT.